These 30 T cell receptor beta chains were sequenced from one sample in a study of control samples from healthy donors and cancer patients. Data came from immunoSEQ multiplex PCR; TCRdb stores just in-frame clones and leaves some out. The table shows under 130,000 clones, with about 89% occurring only once. Specimen: PBMCs. The source of these receptors is a man aged 60 to 69 with lung cancer.

A single count supports this clone. The chain uses TRBV3-1 (or the pseudogene TRBV3-2) and TRBJ2-2; D may be TRBD1 or TRBD2 (5 bases each). V shed 4 bases and J shed 1 base, with 10 bases lying between them. CDR1 and CDR2 (germline): LGHDT, YNNKEL (reference sequence). CDR3 length: 15 residues. In DNA form, the CDR3 reads TGTGCCAGCAGCCCCCTTGGGGGGAACACCGGGGAGCTGTTTTTT. Encoded protein: CASSPLGGNTGELFF.

V usage is TRBV19 and J usage is TRBJ2-3; 9 nucleotides match TRBD1. V lost 4 bases and J lost 0; bases outside the gene matches: 2. CDR3 length equals 15 residues. The germline gives CDR1 LNHDA, CDR2 SQIVND (reference sequence). CDR3 residues: CASSTGQGSTDTQYF. The CDR3 nucleotides are TGTGCCAGTAGTACCGGACAGGGGAGCACAGATACGCAGTATTTT.

This clone was found a few times. V gene TRBV29-1 combines with J gene TRBJ1-4; no clear D gene. CDR3 length: 13 amino acids. Deletions cut 6 bases from V and 7 bases from J, with 15 bases between. Per germline, CDR1 SQVTM and CDR2 ANQGSEA. The CDR3 coding sequence is TGCAGCGTAACTGTGTCTTCTACTGAAAAACTGTTTTTT. Protein product: CSVTVSSTEKLFF.

This chain joins TRBV6-5 and TRBJ1-5; D perhaps matches TRBD1 (5 bases). The V end was cut by 6 bases, the J end by 4 bases, with 10 bases between. The V gene's germline CDR1 is MNHEY and CDR2 SVGAGI. The CDR3 totals 13 residues. The CDR3, as DNA: TGTGCCAGCAGGATGACAGAGAATCAGCCCCAGCATTTT. It codes for CASRMTENQPQHF.

V gene TRBV7-3 combines with J gene TRBJ2-1, with 12 bases matching TRBD2. The germline V gene has CDR1 SGHTA and CDR2 FQGTGA. Losses at the gene ends were 5 bases for V and 6 bases for J; bases not matched to a gene: 2. The CDR3 length is 14 residues. The CDR3 sequence is CASSLAGGPNEQFF. DNA for the CDR3: TGTGCCAGCAGCCTAGCGGGGGGGCCCAATGAGCAGTTCTTC. Full variable domain (rest looked up from reference TRBV7-3 and TRBJ2-1): GAGVSQTPSNKVTEKGKYVELRCDPISGHTALYWYRQSLGQGPEFLIYFQGTGAADDSGLPNDRFFAVRPEGSVSTLKIQRTERGDSAVYLCASSLAGGPNEQFFGPGTRLTVL.

The gene calls are TRBV6-6 and TRBJ1-1; a weak D match, TRBD1 (5 bases). The CDR3 is 16 residues long. V was shortened by 0 bases and J by 1 base, with 12 bases between the two germline ends. Germline CDR1 reads MNHNY; CDR2 reads SVGAGI (reference sequence). Written as DNA, the CDR3 is TGTGCCAGCAGTTACTCGACCGGGGGGAGGAACACTGAAGCTTTCTTT. This sequence encodes CASSYSTGGRNTEAFF.

V and J are TRBV5-1 and TRBJ1-2, with D unclear. V was trimmed by 5 bases and J by 6 bases, leaving 17 bases between them. Germline lookup yields CDR1 SGHRS and CDR2 YFSETQ. The CDR3 is made up of 14 amino acids. CDR3 nucleotides: TGCGCCAGCAGTTGGGATTCCGGAACCGATGGCTACACCTTC. This encodes CASSWDSGTDGYTF.

The chain is built from TRBV30 and TRBJ2-2; D remains ambiguous. The CDR3 contains 15 residues. V gave up 0 bases and J gave up 0 bases, with 8 bases separating them. Germline V gene data show CDR1 as GTSNPN and CDR2 as SVGIG (reference sequence). DNA for the CDR3: TGTGCCTGGAGTGTAGGGTACGCGAACACCGGGGAGCTGTTTTTT. Its translation: CAWSVGYANTGELFF.

The chain couples TRBV9 to TRBJ1-1; no clear D gene. CDR1 and CDR2 (germline): SGDLS, YYNGEE. Trimming removed 0 bases from V and 1 base from J, with 7 bases in between. The CDR3 loop spans 14 amino acids. The CDR3 region has the DNA TGTGCCAGCAGCGTAGTATCCGGGAACACTGAAGCTTTCTTT. This gives the protein CASSVVSGNTEAFF.

This clone has just one count. The gene calls are TRBV6-5 and TRBJ2-7; 8 nucleotides align to TRBD1. Germline V gene lookup returns CDR1 MNHEY and CDR2 SVGAGI. This CDR3 region has 15 residues. After removal of 6 bases from V and 5 bases from J, the junction contained 12 bases not matched to a gene. The CDR3 coding sequence is TGTGCCAGCAGCAACGGCGGACAGGGTCCCAACGAGCAGTACTTC. Amino acid sequence: CASSNGGQGPNEQYF.

V is TRBV7-3 and J is TRBJ2-3; D may be TRBD1 (6 bases). V lost 5 bases, J lost 2 bases, and 11 bases lay in between. The CDR3 consists of 14 residues. Germline assignment: CDR1 SGHTA and CDR2 FQGTGA. CDR3 residues: CASSPDRSTDTQYF. CDR3 nucleotide sequence: TGTGCCAGCAGCCCGGACAGATCCACAGATACGCAGTATTTT.

The V call is TRBV6-5, the J call TRBJ2-5, with D unclear. Germline V gives CDR1 MNHEY, CDR2 SVGAGI. V was clipped by 1 base and J by 0 bases, with 0 bases between them. The CDR3 is made up of 12 amino acids. The CDR3 protein is CASSYYQETQYF. The CDR3 coding sequence is TGTGCCAGCAGTTACTACCAAGAGACCCAGTACTTC.

This clone has ten or more counts. The chain joins TRBV6-5 to TRBJ2-2, with D possibly TRBD1 on 5 matching bases. This CDR3 has 14 amino acids. The V gene's germline CDR1 is MNHEY and CDR2 SVGAGI. V was shortened by 6 bases and J by 3 bases, with 11 bases between the two germline ends. CDR3 loop: CASSPRVDTGELFF. CDR3 coding DNA: TGTGCCAGCAGCCCCAGGGTAGACACCGGGGAGCTGTTTTTT.

This sequence joins TRBV20-1 and TRBJ2-6, with D possibly called TRBD1 or TRBD2 (5 bases each). CDR1 is DFQATT, CDR2 SNEGSKA, per germline (reference sequence). There are 14 residues in the CDR3. Trimming cost V 3 bases and J 3 bases, with 9 bases left between them. CDR3 sequence reads: CSASGGIGANVLTF. CDR3 bases: TGCAGTGCTAGTGGGGGTATTGGGGCCAACGTCCTGACTTTC.

V usage is TRBV10-1 and J usage is TRBJ2-1, with D hard to call. V lost 5 bases, J lost 2 bases, and 13 bases lay in between. This CDR3 spans 15 amino acids. Germline CDR1 reads WNHNN; CDR2 reads SYGVQD (reference sequence). This chain's CDR3 is CASSIATTTYNEQFF. CDR3 coding DNA: TGCGCCAGCAGTATAGCAACAACGACCTACAATGAGCAGTTCTTC.

In its sample, this clone was seen once. V gene TRBV6-1 combines with J gene TRBJ2-3; no reliable D call. The V gene lost 4 bases and the J gene lost 3 bases, with 5 bases spanning the gap. CDR3 length: 12 residues. Per germline, CDR1 MNHNS and CDR2 SASEGT. This CDR3 reads CASSAGTDTQYF. DNA of the CDR3: TGTGCCAGCAGTGCCGGGACAGATACGCAGTATTTT.

The chain uses TRBV12-3 or TRBV12-4 and TRBJ2-4; D gene ambiguous. CDR3 length equals 13 residues. Trimming removed 6 bases from V and 10 bases from J, with 16 bases in between. The CDR3 DNA follows: TGTGCCAGCAGACCTTTTGCAGGCACTATTCAGTACTTC. This gives the protein CASRPFAGTIQYF.

The CDR3 loop is CASSMSGGRNEQFF. CDR3 DNA sequence: TGTGCCAGCAGCATGAGTGGGGGGCGGAATGAGCAGTTCTTC. This sequence joins TRBV9 and TRBJ2-1; D could derive from TRBD1 or TRBD2 (6 bases each). Trimming pared 4 bases from V and 7 bases from J, leaving 15 bases between. Looked up from germline, CDR1 is SGDLS and CDR2 is YYNGEE. This CDR3 comprises 14 residues.

The V gene is TRBV9, the J gene TRBJ1-4, with D unresolved. Germline V gives CDR1 SGDLS, CDR2 YYNGEE. The CDR3 runs 15 residues. Trimming pared 3 bases from V and 5 bases from J, leaving 14 bases between. Here the CDR3 reads CASSGWVDENEKLFF. In DNA form, the CDR3 reads TGTGCCAGCAGCGGATGGGTCGATGAGAATGAAAAACTGTTTTTT.

The rearrangement joins TRBV11-3 to TRBJ2-5, with D possibly being TRBD2 (5 bases). Germline values: CDR1 SGHNT, CDR2 YENEEA. This CDR3 is 15 amino acids long. Trimming took 4 bases from V and 5 from J, leaving 17 bases between them. CDR3 protein: CASSSRLPPGETQYF. CDR3 DNA sequence: TGTGCCAGCAGCTCCCGACTACCTCCGGGGGAGACCCAGTACTTC.

The rearrangement links TRBV6-1 to TRBJ1-2; tentatively, D is TRBD1 (5 bases). CDR3 length equals 15 residues. V shed 6 bases and J shed 5 bases, with 19 bases lying between them. Looked up from germline, CDR1 is MNHNS and CDR2 is SASEGT. CDR3 protein: CASRERGRVGYGYTF. The CDR3 region has the DNA TGTGCCAGCAGGGAAAGGGGCAGGGTTGGATATGGCTACACCTTC.

The chain is built from TRBV5-5 and TRBJ1-1; 11 bases fit TRBD1. Germline CDR1 SGHKS, CDR2 YYEKEE (reference sequence). V was pared by 1 base and J by 9 bases, with 8 bases of the junction left unmatched. The CDR3 is 15 amino acids. Here the CDR3 DNA reads TGTGCCAGCAGCTTGTCCGGACAGGGGGCCTTTAAAGCTTTCTTT. This sequence encodes CASSLSGQGAFKAFF. Combining the CDR3 with reference TRBV5-5 and TRBJ1-1 gives the whole variable domain DAGVTQSPTHLIKTRGQQVTLRCSPISGHKSVSWYQQVLGQGPQFIFQYYEKEERGRGNFPDRFSARQFPNYSSELNVNALLLGDSALYLCASSLSGQGAFKAFFGQGTRLTVV.

The gene calls are TRBV6-6 and TRBJ2-1; weak D call: TRBD2 (7 bases). Germline CDR1 and CDR2: MNHNY and SVGAGI (reference sequence). CDR3 length: 14 residues. V lost 10 bases, J lost 2 bases, and 15 bases lay in between. The CDR3 coding sequence is TGTGCCACCCTTTCGGGGGGCCCCTACAATGAGCAGTTCTTC. The encoded protein is CATLSGGPYNEQFF.

The chain recombines TRBV6-6 with TRBJ1-6; 8 bases are shared with TRBD1. Germline V gene lookup returns CDR1 MNHNY and CDR2 SVGAGI (reference sequence). The V gene end was trimmed by 5 bases and the J gene end by 14 bases; junction bases not matched to a gene: 23. The length of the CDR3 is 18 residues. CDR3 sequence reads: CASSQDQRDRPTTLSLHF. In nucleotides, the CDR3 is TGTGCCAGCAGTCAGGACCAAAGGGACAGGCCGACAACTTTATCCCTCCACTTT.

The V and J genes are TRBV6-5 and TRBJ2-4; weak D call: TRBD2 (5 bases). The V gene lost 6 bases and the J gene lost 2 bases, with 11 bases spanning the gap. CDR3 length: 14 amino acids. Germline CDR1 is MNHEY and CDR2 is SVGAGI. CDR3 sequence (DNA): TGTGCCAGCAGCCTGGACGGGACCAAAAACATTCAGTACTTC. This codes for CASSLDGTKNIQYF.

V and J are TRBV5-6 and TRBJ1-3; D is undetermined. CDR1 SGHDT and CDR2 YYEEEE come from the germline V gene. Trimming left V 1 base short and J 2 bases short, with 7 bases between. The length of the CDR3 is 14 residues. CDR3 in DNA: TGTGCCAGCAGCTTGCGGGAAGCTGGAAACACCATATATTTT. Its protein product is CASSLREAGNTIYF.

Here the CDR3 DNA reads TGTGCCAGCAGCGTAGCAGGGGACGGAAACACCATATATTTT. Residues: CASSVAGDGNTIYF. The chain is built from TRBV9 and TRBJ1-3; TRBD1 is a possible D gene (6 bases). The CDR3 sequence is 14 residues long. Trimming pared 0 bases from V and 4 bases from J, leaving 8 bases between. The germline gives CDR1 SGDLS, CDR2 YYNGEE.

The J gene is TRBJ2-1, the V gene TRBV7-2; D is unresolved. Between the trimmed V and J ends, which lost 5 bases and 2 bases, there was a span of 7 bases. CDR1 and CDR2 (germline): SGHTA, FQGNSA. There are 13 residues in the CDR3. The CDR3 loop reads CASSRATYNEQFF. The CDR3, as DNA: TGTGCCAGCAGCCGGGCAACCTACAATGAGCAGTTCTTC.

This chain links TRBV14 with TRBJ1-1; the match to TRBD1 covers 9 bases. The CDR3 contains 13 residues. Germline V CDR1 and CDR2: SGHDN, FVKESK. The V segment lost 4 bases and the J segment 4 bases; nucleotides outside the gene matches: 1. The CDR3 is CASSLDRGTEAFF. The CDR3 DNA is TGTGCCAGCAGCCTGGACAGGGGCACTGAAGCTTTCTTT.

The chain has TRBV11-2 and TRBJ2-1; 8 positions match TRBD1. Per germline, CDR1 SGHAT and CDR2 FQNNGV. The CDR3 has 16 residues. Germline trimming cut 5 bases from V and 3 bases from J; bases unmatched to any gene: 9. DNA of the CDR3: TGTGCCAGCAGCCCACTGGACAGGGCTCACTACAATGAGCAGTTCTTC. Protein sequence: CASSPLDRAHYNEQFF.